This is a list of T cell receptor beta chains from one sample in a study of blood T cell repertoires in COVID-19. Some clones are missing from TCRdb's copy, which holds only in-frame ones; the method was immunoSEQ multiplex PCR. The repertoire holds about 270,000 clones, with 80% to 90% as singletons. The sequenced sample consisted of PBMCs or T cells enriched from blood (not recorded which). These receptors came from a young woman with acute COVID-19. Each CDR3 is given with its conserved first and last residue. Each record gives: clone size, J gene, D gene, V gene, CDR3 DNA, CDR3 protein. The D gene is left open where the match is weak. For some rows the clone size is stated as once, few or many, or as a class when expanded; others skip it.

>NA|TRBJ1-2|TRBD1|TRBV9
TGTGCCAGCAGCGTAGGGACAGGCACCTATGGCTACACCTTC
CASSVGTGTYGYTF
>NA|TRBJ2-7|NA|TRBV4-1
TGCGCCAGCAGCCAAGTTTCTATAACCTACGAGCAGTACTTC
CASSQVSITYEQYF
>NA|TRBJ2-7|TRBD1|TRBV7-9
TGTGCCAGCAGCTCCGACAACAGGGGGGTTGACGAGCAGTACTTC
CASSSDNRGVDEQYF
>NA|TRBJ1-3|NA|TRBV15
TGTGCCACCAGCAGAGATTGGGGGGATGGAAACACCATATATTTT
CATSRDWGDGNTIYF
>NA|TRBJ2-2|TRBD1|TRBV5-4
TGTGCCAGCAGGCCCGACAGGGGGCTCACCGGGGAGCTGTTTTTT
CASRPDRGLTGELFF
>NA|TRBJ2-7|TRBD1|TRBV6-1
TGTGCCAGCAGTGAAGAGGGACAGCCCTCCTACGAGCAGTACTTC
CASSEEGQPSYEQYF
>NA|TRBJ2-4|TRBD2|TRBV4-2
TGTGCCAGCAGCCAAGATGGGGGAACTAGCGAACTAGCCAAAAACATTCAGTACTTC
CASSQDGGTSELAKNIQYF
>NA|TRBJ1-4|NA|TRBV5-1
TGCGCCAGCAGTTCAAGTGGGCAGGGTGTGGAAAAACTGTTTTTT
CASSSSGQGVEKLFF
>NA|TRBJ1-6|NA|TRBV28
TGTGCCAGCATGGAGGTAGGGTATAATTCACCCCTCCACTTT
CASMEVGYNSPLHF
>NA|TRBJ2-7|NA|TRBV28
TGTGCCAGCACTAACCCGCCGCCAGGGCCCTTCTACGAGCAGTACTTC
CASTNPPPGPFYEQYF
>NA|TRBJ1-6|NA|TRBV9
TGTGCCAGCAGCCTCAGTGTCGGGGTTGATTCACCCCTCCACTTT
CASSLSVGVDSPLHF
>NA|TRBJ1-2|NA|TRBV14
TGTGCCAGCAGCCAAGCCAGGGGCAGCTATGGCTACACCTTC
CASSQARGSYGYTF
>NA|TRBJ2-7|TRBD1|TRBV9
TGTGCCAGCAGCCAAAACAGGGGTCTAGGCGAGCAGTACTTC
CASSQNRGLGEQYF
>NA|TRBJ2-1|TRBD2|TRBV10-3
TGTGCCATCAGTGACGGCGGTCTAGCGGGAGGACCCTCCTACAATGAGCAGTTCTTC
CAISDGGLAGGPSYNEQFF
>NA|TRBJ2-4|TRBD1|TRBV5-1
TGCGCCAGCAGCTTCTCCGGGACAGGGTTTTCGGGCATTCAGTACTTC
CASSFSGTGFSGIQYF
>few|TRBJ2-1|NA|TRBV7-3
TGTGCCAGCAGCTTATATGTGGTGGCAGGCCCGTACAATGAGCAGTTCTTC
CASSLYVVAGPYNEQFF
>NA|TRBJ2-2|NA|TRBV19
TGTGCCAGTAGTATATCCGGGAGGAACACCGGGGAGCTGTTTTTT
CASSISGRNTGELFF
>NA|TRBJ2-7|NA|TRBV14
TGTGCCAGCATTTCGTGCGCTAACTACGAGCAGTACTTC
CASISCANYEQYF
>NA|TRBJ1-1|NA|TRBV29-1
TGCAGCGTTGTACAGATGAACACTGAAGCTTTCTTT
CSVVQMNTEAFF
>NA|TRBJ2-6|NA|TRBV5-6
TGTGCCAGCAGCGAGGGACTCGCCGACTCTGGGGCCAACGTCCTGACTTTC
CASSEGLADSGANVLTF
>NA|TRBJ2-1|TRBD1|TRBV4-2
TGTGCCAGCAGCCCACGGGACAGGGGGCGGGCTAGCCCAAAGTTGCCGGACAATGAGCAGTTCTTC
CASSPRDRGRASPKLPDNEQFF
>NA|TRBJ1-4|TRBD1|TRBV27
TGTGCCAGCAGAAGGACAGGGCTCAATGAAAAACTGTTTTTT
CASRRTGLNEKLFF
>NA|TRBJ2-2|NA|TRBV4-1
TGCGCCAGCAGCCAAAATCGGCGAGGCACCGGGGAGCTGTTTTTT
CASSQNRRGTGELFF
>NA|TRBJ1-1|NA|TRBV5-1
TGCGCCAGCAGCTCCGGACAGTTGGACACTGAAGCTTTCTTT
CASSSGQLDTEAFF
>NA|TRBJ1-1|TRBD1|TRBV2
TGTGCCAGTATCGAGACAGGGGGCACTGAAGCTTTCTTT
CASIETGGTEAFF
>NA|TRBJ2-3|NA|TRBV14
TGTGCCAGCAGCCAAGTCTTAACAGATACGCAGTATTTT
CASSQVLTDTQYF
>NA|TRBJ2-2|TRBD2|TRBV7-9
TGTGCCAGCAGCTCCGGGACTAGCGGGAGTCGTGACACCGGGGAGCTGTTTTTT
CASSSGTSGSRDTGELFF
>NA|TRBJ1-5|NA|TRBV18
TGTGCCAGCTCACCACCGGGTGGGGGGAGCAATCAGCCCCAGCATTTT
CASSPPGGGSNQPQHF
>NA|TRBJ2-7|TRBD1|TRBV7-6
TGTGCCAGCAGCTCCCCCGGGACAGGGGCATACGAGCAGTACTTC
CASSSPGTGAYEQYF
>NA|TRBJ2-5|NA|TRBV30
TGTGCCTGGAGTACGCCGGGGGAGACCCAGTACTTC
CAWSTPGETQYF
>NA|TRBJ1-6|NA|TRBV6-5
TGTGCCAGCAGTTACATTGGGGGGGAATCACCCCTCCACTTT
CASSYIGGESPLHF
>NA|TRBJ2-2|NA|TRBV28
TGTGCCAGCAGTTTTACCGCAGGGCTGGCCGGGGAGCTGTTTTTT
CASSFTAGLAGELFF
>NA|TRBJ1-6|NA|TRBV6-1
TGTGCCAGCAGTGAACGTGATAATTCACCCCTCCACTTT
CASSERDNSPLHF
>NA|TRBJ2-7|NA|TRBV5-6
TGTGCCAGCAGCTTGGGGTCAGGGGGAGGAAGGTACGAGCAGTACTTC
CASSLGSGGGRYEQYF
>NA|TRBJ2-3|NA|TRBV19
TGTGCCAGTAGTACGACCGGACAGTTCACAGATACGCAGTATTTT
CASSTTGQFTDTQYF
>NA|TRBJ2-3|TRBD1|TRBV5-5
TGTGCCAGCAGCCCCCCAAGTACAGGGGCGACAGATACGCAGTATTTT
CASSPPSTGATDTQYF
>NA|TRBJ2-3|TRBD2|TRBV3-1/TRBV3-2
TGTGCCAGCAGCCGAGCGGGAGTGGGTGATACGCAGTATTTT
CASSRAGVGDTQYF
>NA|TRBJ2-1|NA|TRBV30
TGTGCCTGGAGTGGTTCTAGCAATGAGCAGTTCTTC
CAWSGSSNEQFF
>NA|TRBJ2-5|TRBD2|TRBV2
TGTGCCAGCAATGACTTAGCGGGCCAAGAGACCCAGTACTTC
CASNDLAGQETQYF
>NA|TRBJ1-5|NA|TRBV27
TGTGCCAGCAGTTTAGGGGACCCGGGGGATCAGCCCCAGCATTTT
CASSLGDPGDQPQHF
>few|TRBJ2-1|TRBD2|TRBV27
TGTGCCAGCAGTCGACTAGCGGAGGCCTACAATGAGCAGTTCTTC
CASSRLAEAYNEQFF
>NA|TRBJ2-7|NA|TRBV11-3
TGTGCCAGCAGCTCCGCGCCCACCTACGAGCAGTACTTC
CASSSAPTYEQYF
>NA|TRBJ2-7|NA|TRBV7-8
TGTGCCAGCAGTCCCAGTCCTCCGCCCTACGAGCAGTACTTC
CASSPSPPPYEQYF
>NA|TRBJ2-1|TRBD1|TRBV27
TGTGCCAGCTCATACACGGGACAGGGACAGGATGAGCAGTTCTTC
CASSYTGQGQDEQFF
>once|TRBJ1-1|NA|TRBV6-5
TGTGCCAGTTCAGTACTACAGGGTAGGGGCACTGAAGCTTTCTTT
CASSVLQGRGTEAFF
>NA|TRBJ2-5|TRBD2|TRBV19
TGTGCCAGTAGAGCTAGCGGGTTTACCCAAGAGACCCAGTACTTC
CASRASGFTQETQYF
>NA|TRBJ2-1|NA|TRBV5-8
TGTGCCAGCAGCCGCGGTTGGATTTCGCGGGCAAGCTCCTACAATGAGCAGTTCTTC
CASSRGWISRASSYNEQFF
>NA|TRBJ1-3|NA|TRBV9
TGTGCCAGCAGCGTAGACAGTTACTCTGGAAACACCATATATTTT
CASSVDSYSGNTIYF
>NA|TRBJ2-3|NA|TRBV9
TGTGCCAGCAGCGTAAAATCCTCGGACTACTCCACAGATACGCAGTATTTT
CASSVKSSDYSTDTQYF
>once|TRBJ2-7|NA|TRBV5-4
TGTGCCAGCAGCTTGGGACGGGATTCTGGCTACGAGCAGTACTTC
CASSLGRDSGYEQYF
>NA|TRBJ2-3|NA|TRBV19
TGTGCCAGTCGTTCGAGCGGGCCCACAGATACGCAGTATTTT
CASRSSGPTDTQYF